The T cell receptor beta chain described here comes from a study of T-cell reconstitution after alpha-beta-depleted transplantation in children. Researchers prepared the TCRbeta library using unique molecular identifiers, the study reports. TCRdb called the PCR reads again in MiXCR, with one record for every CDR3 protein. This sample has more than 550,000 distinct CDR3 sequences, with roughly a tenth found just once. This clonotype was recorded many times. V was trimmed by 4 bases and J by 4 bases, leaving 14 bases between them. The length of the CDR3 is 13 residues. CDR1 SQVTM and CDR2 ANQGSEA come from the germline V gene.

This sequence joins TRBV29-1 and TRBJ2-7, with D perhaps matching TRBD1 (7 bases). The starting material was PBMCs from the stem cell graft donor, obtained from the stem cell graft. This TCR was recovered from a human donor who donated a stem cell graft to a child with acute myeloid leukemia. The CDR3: CSVGRDSHYEQYF. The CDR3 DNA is TGCAGCGTTGGGAGGGACAGTCATTACGAGCAGTACTTC.